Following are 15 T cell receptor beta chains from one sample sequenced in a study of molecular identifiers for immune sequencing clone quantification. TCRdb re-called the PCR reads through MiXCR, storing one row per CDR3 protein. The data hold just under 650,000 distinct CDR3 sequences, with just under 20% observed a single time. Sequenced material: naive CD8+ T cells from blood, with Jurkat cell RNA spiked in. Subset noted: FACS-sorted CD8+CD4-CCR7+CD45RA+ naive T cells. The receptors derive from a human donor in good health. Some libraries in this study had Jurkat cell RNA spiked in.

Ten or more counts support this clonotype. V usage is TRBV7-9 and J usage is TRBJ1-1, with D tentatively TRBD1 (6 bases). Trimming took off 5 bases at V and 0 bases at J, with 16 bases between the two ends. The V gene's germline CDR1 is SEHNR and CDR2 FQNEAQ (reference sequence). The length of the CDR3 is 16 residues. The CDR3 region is CASSANGQLMNTEAFF. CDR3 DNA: TGTGCCAGCAGCGCTAACGGACAGCTCATGAACACTGAAGCTTTCTTT.

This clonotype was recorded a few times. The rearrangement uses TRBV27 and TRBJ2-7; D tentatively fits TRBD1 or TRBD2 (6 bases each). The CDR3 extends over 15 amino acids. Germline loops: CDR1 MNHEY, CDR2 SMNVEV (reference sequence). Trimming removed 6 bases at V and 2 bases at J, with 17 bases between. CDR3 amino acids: CASSPTGAVPYEQYF. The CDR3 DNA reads TGTGCCAGCAGCCCCACGGGGGCTGTTCCCTACGAGCAGTACTTC.

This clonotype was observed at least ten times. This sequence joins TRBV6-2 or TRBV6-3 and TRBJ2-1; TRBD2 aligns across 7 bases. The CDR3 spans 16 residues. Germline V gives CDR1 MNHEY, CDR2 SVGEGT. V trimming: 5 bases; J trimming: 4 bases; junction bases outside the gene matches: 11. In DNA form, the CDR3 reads TGTGCCAGCAGTAACACCAACGGAGCGGGGTACAATGAGCAGTTCTTC. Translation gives CASSNTNGAGYNEQFF.

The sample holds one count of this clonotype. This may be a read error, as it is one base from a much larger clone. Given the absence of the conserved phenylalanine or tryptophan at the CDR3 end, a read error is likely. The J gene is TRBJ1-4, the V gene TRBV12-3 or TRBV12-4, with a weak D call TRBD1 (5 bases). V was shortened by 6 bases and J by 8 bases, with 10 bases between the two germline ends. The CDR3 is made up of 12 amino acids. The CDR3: CASSGTSEKLFV. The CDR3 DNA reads TGTGCCAGCAGCGGGACCAGCGAAAAACTGTTTGTT.

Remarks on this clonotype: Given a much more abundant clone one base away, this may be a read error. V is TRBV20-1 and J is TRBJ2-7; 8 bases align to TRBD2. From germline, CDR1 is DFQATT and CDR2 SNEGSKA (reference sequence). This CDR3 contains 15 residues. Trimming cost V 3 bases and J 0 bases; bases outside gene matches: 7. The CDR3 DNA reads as TGCAGTGCTAGGGCTGGCGGGAGGAGCTCCTACGAGCAGTACTTC. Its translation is CSARAGGRSSYEQYF.

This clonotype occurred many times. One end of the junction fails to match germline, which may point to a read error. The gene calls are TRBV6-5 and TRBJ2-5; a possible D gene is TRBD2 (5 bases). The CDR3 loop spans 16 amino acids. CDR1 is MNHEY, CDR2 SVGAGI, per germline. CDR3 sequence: CASSHSVTSGKETQYF. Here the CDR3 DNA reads TGTGCCAGCAGTCACTCCGTGACAAGCGGTAAAGAGACCCAGTACTTC.

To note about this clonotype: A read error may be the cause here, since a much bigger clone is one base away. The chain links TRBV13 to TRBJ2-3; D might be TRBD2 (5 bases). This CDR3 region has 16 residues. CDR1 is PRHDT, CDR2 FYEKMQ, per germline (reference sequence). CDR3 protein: CASSPGLSVVADTQCF. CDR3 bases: TGTGCCAGCAGCCCTGGTCTTAGCGTGGTTGCAGATACGCAGTGTTTT.

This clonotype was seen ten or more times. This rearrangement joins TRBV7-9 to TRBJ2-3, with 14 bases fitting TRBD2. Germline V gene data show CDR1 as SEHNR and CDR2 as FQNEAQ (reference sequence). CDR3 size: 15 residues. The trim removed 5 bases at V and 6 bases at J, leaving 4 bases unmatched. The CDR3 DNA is TGTGCCAGCAGCACTAGGACTAGCGGGAGGGATACGCAGTATTTT. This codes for CASSTRTSGRDTQYF.

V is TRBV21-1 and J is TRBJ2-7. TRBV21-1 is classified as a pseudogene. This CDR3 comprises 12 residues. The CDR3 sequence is CASSKDGREQYF. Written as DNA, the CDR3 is TGTGCCAGCAGCAAAGATGGCCGCGAGCAGTACTTC.

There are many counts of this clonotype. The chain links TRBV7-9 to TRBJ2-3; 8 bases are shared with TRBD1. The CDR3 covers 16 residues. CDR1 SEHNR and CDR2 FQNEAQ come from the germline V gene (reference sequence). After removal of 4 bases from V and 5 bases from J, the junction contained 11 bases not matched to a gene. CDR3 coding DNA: TGTGCCAGCAGCTCGAGTCGGACAGGGCCGGAAGATACGCAGTATTTT. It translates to CASSSSRTGPEDTQYF.

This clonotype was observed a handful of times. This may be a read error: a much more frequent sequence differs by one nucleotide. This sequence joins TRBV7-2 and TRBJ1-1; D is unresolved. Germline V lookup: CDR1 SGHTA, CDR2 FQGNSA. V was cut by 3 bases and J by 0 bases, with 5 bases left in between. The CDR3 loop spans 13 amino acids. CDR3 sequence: CASSFWVNTEAFF. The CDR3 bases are TGTGCCAGCAGCTTCTGGGTGAACACTGAAGCTTTCTTT. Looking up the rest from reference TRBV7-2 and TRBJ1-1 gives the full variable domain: GAGVSQSPSNKVTEKGKDVELRCDPISGHTALYWYRQSLGQGLEFLIYFQGNSAPDKSGLPSDRFSAERTGGSVSTLTIQRTQQEDSAVYLCASSFWVNTEAFFGQGTRLTVV.

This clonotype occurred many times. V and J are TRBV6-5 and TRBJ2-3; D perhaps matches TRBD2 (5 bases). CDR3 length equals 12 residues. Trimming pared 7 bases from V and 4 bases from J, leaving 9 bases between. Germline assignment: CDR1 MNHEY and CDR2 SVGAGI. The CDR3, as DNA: TGTGCCAGCACGGGGTGGTCAGATACGCAGTATTTT. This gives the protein CASTGWSDTQYF.

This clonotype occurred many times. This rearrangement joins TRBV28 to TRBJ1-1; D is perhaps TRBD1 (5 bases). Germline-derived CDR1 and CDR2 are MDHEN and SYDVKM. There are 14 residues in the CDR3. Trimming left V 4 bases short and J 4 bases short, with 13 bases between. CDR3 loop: CASSSPPGFTEAFF. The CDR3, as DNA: TGTGCCAGCAGTTCCCCCCCAGGGTTCACTGAAGCTTTCTTT.

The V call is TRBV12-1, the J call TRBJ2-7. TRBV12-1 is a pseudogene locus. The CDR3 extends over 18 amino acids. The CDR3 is CASSQPIGRTIRSYEQYF. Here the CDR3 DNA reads TGTGCCAGCAGCCAACCCATCGGACGAACTATTAGAAGCTACGAGCAGTACTTC.

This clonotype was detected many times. The CDR3 nucleotides read TGTGCCAGCAGCTTCGACTACCTGGGAGATACGCAGTATTTT. Protein: CASSFDYLGDTQYF. The gene calls are TRBV7-9 and TRBJ2-3; maybe TRBD2 (5 bases). From germline, CDR1 is SEHNR and CDR2 FQNEAQ (reference sequence). The CDR3 length is 14 residues. Trimming left V 3 bases short and J 5 bases short, with 12 bases between.